A selection of T cell receptor beta chains follows, all from one sample in a study of cytotoxic CD8 clonotypes in ibrutinib-treated CLL. Profiled with immunoSEQ multiplex PCR; TCRdb holds only in-frame clones, not every one. The sample yields approximately 210,000 clones, around 72% seen once. The sequences come from PBMCs, collected after 24 months of ibrutinib treatment. The receptor set was obtained from a human donor with chronic lymphocytic leukemia. Each CDR3 is given with its conserved first and last residue. Fields, in order: J gene, D gene, V gene, clone size, CDR3 DNA, CDR3 protein. The D gene is left open where the match is weak. Size tells how often a clone was seen (once, few, many) or the class of an expanded clone, and some rows leave it out.

>TRBJ1-2|-|TRBV6-6|-
TGTGCCAGCACCCTGCCCGGAGATGGCTACACCTTC
CASTLPGDGYTF
>TRBJ2-3|TRBD2|TRBV4-1|-
TGCGCCAGCAGCCTCCGGGGACTAGCGGAGAGCACAGATACGCAGTATTTT
CASSLRGLAESTDTQYF
>TRBJ2-5|TRBD1|TRBV7-9|-
TGTGCCAGCAGCCCGGGACAGGGTACGGAGACCCAGTACTTC
CASSPGQGTETQYF
>TRBJ2-1|TRBD1|TRBV7-8|-
TGTGCCAGCGGACGAGAGCAGGGGGCGTACAATGAGCAGTTCTTC
CASGREQGAYNEQFF
>TRBJ2-3|-|TRBV5-6|-
TGTGCCAGCAGCTCCCCGGCCAGGAATGCGGAAGATACGCAGTATTTT
CASSSPARNAEDTQYF
>TRBJ2-5|-|TRBV5-1|-
TGCGCCAGCAGCTTGGAGGCAGTCCAAGAGACCCAGTACTTC
CASSLEAVQETQYF
>TRBJ1-3|-|TRBV29-1|-
TGCAGCGTGCGATTGGGGTCCGGAAACACCATATATTTT
CSVRLGSGNTIYF
>TRBJ2-1|-|TRBV5-1|-
TGCGCCAGCAGAGTCGCAGTTAGCTCCTACAATGAGCAGTTCTTC
CASRVAVSSYNEQFF
>TRBJ2-5|-|TRBV2|-
TGTGCCAGCAGTGCCGCCCAAGAGACCCAGTACTTC
CASSAAQETQYF
>TRBJ2-7|-|TRBV19|-
TGTGCCAGTAGTCTACGGGGGTACTACGAGCAGTACTTC
CASSLRGYYEQYF
>TRBJ2-5|-|TRBV19|-
TGTGCCAGTAGTTTGGACAGACCGGGGAAGACCCAGTACTTC
CASSLDRPGKTQYF
>TRBJ2-5|-|TRBV28|-
TGTGCCAGCAGTTTAATTGCAGGAAAAGAGACCCAGTACTTC
CASSLIAGKETQYF
>TRBJ2-7|-|TRBV5-6|few
TGTGCCAGCAGCCAAGAGTACGGTCCCTACGAGCAGTACTTC
CASSQEYGPYEQYF
>TRBJ1-5|-|TRBV5-1|few
TGCGCCAGCAGCTTGGGACCACAGGGAAGTCAGCCCCAGCATTTT
CASSLGPQGSQPQHF
>TRBJ2-3|-|TRBV27|-
TGTGCCAGCAGTTTAGGACGCATGCGGTTAGATACGCAGTATTTT
CASSLGRMRLDTQYF
>TRBJ2-3|-|TRBV19|-
TGTGCCAGTAGTATATGGGCAGACTACACAGATACGCAGTATTTT
CASSIWADYTDTQYF
>TRBJ2-7|TRBD2|TRBV7-9|-
TGTGCCAGCAGCCACCGCGGGAGGGAAGCCTACGAGCAGTACTTC
CASSHRGREAYEQYF
>TRBJ2-3|-|TRBV5-4|-
TGTGCCAGCAGCTTGGGCCGCCAAGGCTGGGAAGATACGCAGTATTTT
CASSLGRQGWEDTQYF
>TRBJ2-1|TRBD2|TRBV29-1|-
TGCAGCGCAGAGGGTCCGGGACTAGTTTCCTACAATGAGCAGTTCTTC
CSAEGPGLVSYNEQFF
>TRBJ2-7|-|TRBV15|-
TGTGCCACCAGCAGCTGGGACACCCTCTACGAGCAGTACTTC
CATSSWDTLYEQYF
>TRBJ2-7|-|TRBV11-2|-
TGTGCCAGCAGCCCCCCCCCGGGACGGCGCTCCTACGAGCAGTACTTC
CASSPPPGRRSYEQYF
>TRBJ2-7|-|TRBV9|many
TGTGCCAGCAGCGTTTCGACAGGAACCTCCTACGAGCAGTACTTC
CASSVSTGTSYEQYF
>TRBJ1-5|TRBD1|TRBV7-2|-
TGTGCCAGCAGCTTATCCCGGGACAGGGTGGGTCAGCCCCAGCATTTT
CASSLSRDRVGQPQHF
>TRBJ2-7|TRBD2|TRBV7-8|-
TGTGCCAGCAGCCGGACTAGCGGGAACTACGAGCAGTACTTC
CASSRTSGNYEQYF
>TRBJ2-7|-|TRBV7-3|few
TGTGCCAGCAGCTTACGTGGGGGGAGTTCCTACGAGCAGTACTTC
CASSLRGGSSYEQYF
>TRBJ2-5|TRBD2|TRBV30|-
TGTGCCTGGGGGACTAGCGAAGAGACCCAGTACTTC
CAWGTSEETQYF
>TRBJ1-4|-|TRBV6-5|-
TGTGCCAGCAGTGGGACCCAGGGAAGCCACCAACTGTTTTTT
CASSGTQGSHQLFF
>TRBJ2-3|TRBD2|TRBV12-5|-
TGTGCTAGTGGTATTAGCGGGAGAGATGGCACAGATACGCAGTATTTT
CASGISGRDGTDTQYF
>TRBJ2-5|-|TRBV7-9|-
TGTGCCAGCAATGGGGGAGGTACTCAAGAGACCCAGTACTTC
CASNGGGTQETQYF
>TRBJ1-3|TRBD1|TRBV29-1|-
TGCAGCGCCCTCGGGACAGATGAAAACACCATATATTTT
CSALGTDENTIYF
>TRBJ2-3|-|TRBV5-1|once
TGCGCCAGCAGCTTGGAAGGGGGAACAGATACGCAGTATTTT
CASSLEGGTDTQYF
>TRBJ2-1|TRBD2|TRBV15|-
TGTGCCACCAGCAGAGGTTGGTTGGTGACTAGCGGGAGGTTTGAGCAGTTCTTC
CATSRGWLVTSGRFEQFF